One and the same sample provided the 24 T cell receptor beta chains below, sequenced in a study of vaccination effects on CD4 cells after COVID-19. The table came from immunoSEQ multiplex PCR; TCRdb's copy has only in-frame clones and leaves some out. The sample lists around 25,000 clones, about 83% occurring once. Viral peptide pools were used in the ViraFEST assay to expand antigen-specific CD4+ T cells, and sequencing came afterward. Having been cultured for approximately ten days, the cells underwent CD4+ T cell isolation. Two doses of BNT162b2 or mRNA-1273 vaccine were administered to participants. These receptors' targets are unknown. This sample comprised CD4+ T cells from PBMCs cultured with HCoV-NL63 spike peptides, obtained after COVID-19 vaccination. Receptors were obtained from a human donor who received a COVID-19 vaccine. Some clones in this sample may be carry-over from other donors' samples.

The chain carries TRBV7-4 and TRBJ2-3, with TRBD2 identical over 12 bases. Germline CDR1 SGHVT, CDR2 SQSDAQ. The CDR3 totals 20 residues. Trimming at V came to 1 base and at J to 6 bases, leaving 17 bases not matched to a gene. CDR3 region: CASSLGRLAGDYEGTDTQYF. The DNA for the CDR3 is TGTGCCAGCAGCTTAGGTCGACTAGCGGGGGACTATGAGGGTACTGATACGCAGTATTTT.

The V and J genes are TRBV28 and TRBJ1-2; D gene uncertain. Germline assignment: CDR1 MDHEN and CDR2 SYDVKM. CDR3 size: 12 residues. The V end was cut by 3 bases, the J end by 14 bases, with 16 bases between. CDR3 in amino acids: CASSFPGHLWTF. For the CDR3, the DNA is TGTGCCAGCAGTTTTCCGGGTCACCTGTGGACCTTC.

CDR3 protein: CASSLGRGTSDEQYV. DNA of the CDR3: TGTGCCAGCAGTTTAGGCAGGGGGACGTCTGACGAGCAGTACGTC. The chain links TRBV27 to TRBJ2-7, with TRBD1 identical over 7 bases. Trimming removed 2 bases from V and 5 bases from J; junction bases left unmatched: 9. Per germline, CDR1 MNHEY and CDR2 SMNVEV (reference sequence). The CDR3 is 15 residues long.

V gene TRBV28 combines with J gene TRBJ2-6; possibly TRBD2 for D (5 bases). The ends were cut back, 4 bases at V and 0 bases at J, with 10 bases in the middle. Germline V gene sequence: CDR1 MDHEN, CDR2 SYDVKM. The CDR3 loop spans 16 amino acids. The CDR3 DNA reads TGTGCCAGCAGTTCGACTACTACCTCTGGGGCCAACGTCCTGACTTTC. It encodes CASSSTTTSGANVLTF.

This chain connects TRBV5-5 to TRBJ1-3, with D unresolved. CDR1 is SGHKS, CDR2 YYEKEE, per germline (reference sequence). Trimming cost V 4 bases and J 0 bases, with 11 bases left between them. The CDR3 is 15 amino acids. Here the CDR3 DNA reads TGTGCCAGCAGCCTGCTCGGTAGCTCTGGAAACACCATATATTTT. It specifies CASSLLGSSGNTIYF.

The chain couples TRBV19 to TRBJ1-6; D remains ambiguous. With 9 bases removed from V and 7 bases from J, the gap between germline ends came to 13 bases. CDR1 is LNHDA and CDR2 is SQIVND in the germline V gene (reference sequence). CDR3 length: 13 amino acids. The CDR3 DNA reads as TGTGCCAGCTCCTCAGCACCCAATTCACCCCTCCACTTT. Protein product: CASSSAPNSPLHF. Combining the CDR3 with reference TRBV19 and TRBJ1-6 gives the whole variable domain DGGITQSPKYLFRKEGQNVTLSCEQNLNHDAMYWYRQDPGQGLRLIYYSQIVNDFQKGDIAEGYSVSREKKESFPLTVTSAQKNPTAFYLCASSSAPNSPLHFGNGTRLTVT.

This clone has a single count. The V and J genes are TRBV2 and TRBJ1-3; D is unclear. The length of the CDR3 is 10 residues. The V end was cut by 8 bases, the J end by 4 bases, with 3 bases between. Per germline, CDR1 SNHLY and CDR2 FYNNEI. The CDR3 DNA reads as TGTGCCAGCGGCGGAAACACCATATATTTT. This translates into CASGGNTIYF.

This clone was detected a few times. V is TRBV20-1 and J is TRBJ2-2, with 8 positions matching TRBD2. Trimming took 3 bases from V and 4 from J; bases not matched to a gene: 7. The CDR3 is made up of 15 amino acids. The germline V gene encodes CDR1 DFQATT and CDR2 SNEGSKA (reference sequence). The CDR3 reads CSASRQRGRTGELFF. Written as DNA, the CDR3 is TGCAGTGCTAGTCGCCAGCGGGGGCGCACCGGGGAGCTGTTTTTT.

V is TRBV5-1 and J is TRBJ1-1; 7 bases map to TRBD1. J lost 1 base, V lost 4 bases, and 10 bases had no gene match. CDR1 and CDR2 from the germline V gene are SGHRS and YFSETQ. This CDR3 region has 16 residues. Written as DNA, the CDR3 is TGCGCCAGCAGCGTCCTTCCCGGGACAGCGAACACTGAAGCTTTCTTT. Protein: CASSVLPGTANTEAFF.

This rearrangement joins TRBV4-2 to TRBJ2-3, with 12 bases matching TRBD2. V was clipped by 2 bases and J by 3 bases; unmatched bases: 3. The CDR3 is 16 residues long. Germline V gives CDR1 LGHNA, CDR2 YNFKEQ. CDR3 DNA sequence: TGTGCCAGCAGCCAAATGGGACTAGCGGGTACAGATACGCAGTATTTT. Translated: CASSQMGLAGTDTQYF.

V is TRBV30 and J is TRBJ2-2; D is undetermined. The V gene lost 2 bases and the J gene lost 5 bases, with 3 bases spanning the gap. Germline assignment: CDR1 GTSNPN and CDR2 SVGIG (reference sequence). The CDR3 sequence is 11 residues long. The DNA for the CDR3 is TGTGCCTGGAGTAAAACCGGGGAGCTGTTTTTT. Its protein product is CAWSKTGELFF.

This chain links TRBV19 with TRBJ2-1; TRBD2 aligns across 10 bases. The germline CDR1 and CDR2 sequences are LNHDA and SQIVND (reference sequence). V shed 8 bases, J shed 7 bases, and the junction held 8 bases outside the gene matches. The CDR3 contains 14 residues. Here the CDR3 reads CASSWTSGGNEQFF. As DNA, the CDR3 is TGTGCCAGTTCATGGACTAGCGGTGGGAATGAGCAGTTCTTC. Looking up the rest from reference TRBV19 and TRBJ2-1 gives the full variable domain: DGGITQSPKYLFRKEGQNVTLSCEQNLNHDAMYWYRQDPGQGLRLIYYSQIVNDFQKGDIAEGYSVSREKKESFPLTVTSAQKNPTAFYLCASSWTSGGNEQFFGPGTRLTVL.

The V gene is TRBV18, the J gene TRBJ2-1; the match to TRBD1 covers 7 bases. Losses at the gene ends were 3 bases for V and 4 bases for J; bases not matched to a gene: 12. Germline assignment: CDR1 KGHSH and CDR2 LQKENI. CDR3 length: 17 residues. DNA for the CDR3: TGTGCCAGCTCACCGATGACAGGGAATGGGCCTTACAATGAGCAGTTCTTC. This translates into CASSPMTGNGPYNEQFF.

The V gene is TRBV6-5, the J gene TRBJ1-5, with TRBD1 identical over 7 bases. V was clipped by 0 bases and J by 8 bases; unmatched bases: 7. Per germline, CDR1 MNHEY and CDR2 SVGAGI. This CDR3 is built from 15 residues. The CDR3 loop is CASSYSGTVGEPQHF. CDR3 coding DNA: TGTGCCAGCAGTTACTCCGGGACAGTCGGGGAGCCCCAGCATTTT.

This chain links TRBV4-2 with TRBJ2-3; 10 bases align to TRBD2. The CDR3 has 16 amino acids. Germline CDR1 reads LGHNA; CDR2 reads YNFKEQ. Unmatched junction bases numbered 8, after V lost 4 bases and J lost 4 bases. This chain's CDR3 is CASSLQRGGGPDTQYF. In DNA, the CDR3 is TGTGCCAGCAGCCTCCAGCGGGGGGGCGGCCCAGATACGCAGTATTTT.

The rearrangement uses TRBV6-1 and TRBJ1-2, with 7 nucleotides matching TRBD1. V shed 1 base, J shed 3 bases, and the junction held 5 bases outside the gene matches. CDR1 MNHNS and CDR2 SASEGT come from the germline V gene. CDR3 length: 15 amino acids. CDR3: CASSEGRDSDYGYTF. CDR3 DNA: TGTGCCAGCAGTGAAGGTCGGGACAGTGACTATGGCTACACCTTC.

This clone was observed once. The rearrangement uses TRBV19 and TRBJ1-6; 8 nucleotides align to TRBD1. The germline gives CDR1 LNHDA, CDR2 SQIVND (reference sequence). V was pared by 5 bases and J by 10 bases, with 7 bases of the junction left unmatched. CDR3 size: 14 residues. CDR3 loop: CASSPGQGFSPLHF. CDR3 nucleotide sequence: TGTGCCAGTAGTCCAGGACAGGGATTCTCACCCCTCCACTTT. The full variable domain, in which reference TRBV19 and TRBJ1-6 provide the parts outside the CDR3, is DGGITQSPKYLFRKEGQNVTLSCEQNLNHDAMYWYRQDPGQGLRLIYYSQIVNDFQKGDIAEGYSVSREKKESFPLTVTSAQKNPTAFYLCASSPGQGFSPLHFGNGTRLTVT.

The chain is built from TRBV24-1 and TRBJ2-1; D unresolved. The CDR3 length is 16 residues. The germline V gene encodes CDR1 KGHDR and CDR2 SFDVKD. Trimming shortened V by 3 bases and J by 0 bases, and 11 bases separated the two germline ends. The CDR3 bases are TGTGCCACCAGTGATCCCCGGGCAGACTCCTACAATGAGCAGTTCTTC. It translates to CATSDPRADSYNEQFF.

This sequence joins TRBV24-1 and TRBJ2-5, with unresolved D. Germline V CDR1 and CDR2: KGHDR, SFDVKD. Trimming cost V 3 bases and J 0 bases, with 7 bases left between them. The CDR3 loop spans 14 amino acids. CDR3 region: CATSDRKYQETQYF. DNA of the CDR3: TGTGCCACCAGTGATCGGAAGTACCAAGAGACCCAGTACTTC.

The chain links TRBV18 to TRBJ2-5, with D perhaps matching TRBD2 (6 bases). The CDR3 contains 12 residues. V lost 5 bases and J lost 5, with 9 bases in between. In germline, CDR1 is KGHSH, CDR2 LQKENI. CDR3 loop: CASSSGVETQYF. CDR3 DNA: TGTGCCAGCTCATCGGGGGTTGAGACCCAGTACTTC. Full variable domain (rest looked up from reference TRBV18 and TRBJ2-5): NAGVMQNPRHLVRRRGQEARLRCSPMKGHSHVYWYRQLPEEGLKFMVYLQKENIIDESGMPKERFSAEFPKEGPSILRIQQVVRGDSAAYFCASSSGVETQYFGPGTRLLVL.

This clone was seen once. The V gene is TRBV5-1, the J gene TRBJ2-5; D is tentatively TRBD1 or TRBD2 (5 bases each). The CDR3 length is 16 residues. V gave up 4 bases and J gave up 2 bases, with 18 bases separating them. Germline V gives CDR1 SGHRS, CDR2 YFSETQ. The CDR3 protein is CASSALPGPGQETQYF. CDR3 coding DNA: TGCGCCAGCAGCGCACTCCCGGGACCTGGACAAGAGACCCAGTACTTC.

The CDR3 region is CATANSAGSNQPQHF. The DNA of the CDR3 is TGTGCCACCGCCAACTCGGCTGGTAGCAATCAGCCCCAGCATTTT. The chain couples TRBV24-1 to TRBJ1-5; D is uncertain. The germline CDR1 and CDR2 sequences are KGHDR and SFDVKD. This CDR3 is 15 amino acids long. V was pared by 9 bases and J by 0 bases, with 14 bases between.

V and J are TRBV5-6 and TRBJ1-6, with TRBD1 matching 8 bases. V gave up 4 bases and J gave up 3 bases; unmatched junction bases: 9. CDR1 is SGHDT and CDR2 is YYEEEE in the germline V gene. This CDR3 contains 17 residues. The DNA for the CDR3 is TGTGCCAGCAGCCTAAGACAGGGGCGGATCTATAATTCACCCCTCCACTTT. Translating gives CASSLRQGRIYNSPLHF.

This clone was seen only once. The chain combines TRBV6-5 with TRBJ2-1; the D gene is possibly TRBD1 (5 bases). The germline V gene has CDR1 MNHEY and CDR2 SVGAGI. The CDR3 spans 14 residues. Deletions cut 2 bases from V and 9 bases from J, with 14 bases between. CDR3 sequence reads: CASSYGAGTSEQFF. CDR3 bases: TGTGCCAGCAGTTACGGGGCAGGCACGAGTGAGCAGTTCTTC.